The 6 T cell receptor beta chains reported below all come from one sample, sequenced in a study of blood T cell repertoires in COVID-19. The method was immunoSEQ multiplex PCR; TCRdb's version includes in-frame clones alone and lacks a portion of them. The sample comprises approximately 210,000 clones, approximately 86% of which are singletons, and around 15% rests with the top ten. What was sequenced was PBMCs or T cells enriched from blood (not recorded which). The receptors stem from a woman between 45 and 60 years old with acute COVID-19.

This chain connects TRBV28 to TRBJ1-1; no clear D. Per the germline V gene, CDR1 is MDHEN and CDR2 is SYDVKM. The CDR3 length is 14 residues. V was clipped by 3 bases and J by 5 bases, with 13 bases between them. The CDR3 loop is CASSFAGGSTEAFF. The CDR3 DNA is TGTGCCAGCAGTTTCGCGGGAGGGTCTACTGAAGCTTTCTTT.

V usage is TRBV9 and J usage is TRBJ2-3; no clear D. Germline-derived CDR1 and CDR2 are SGDLS and YYNGEE. V was trimmed by 0 bases and J by 0 bases, leaving 8 bases between them. The CDR3 consists of 15 residues. The chain's CDR3 is CASSVDISSTDTQYF. The DNA of the CDR3 is TGTGCCAGCAGCGTAGACATCTCCAGCACAGATACGCAGTATTTT.

The V gene is TRBV2, the J gene TRBJ2-1, with TRBD1 identical over 8 bases. Trimming at V came to 6 bases and at J to 9 bases, leaving 4 bases not matched to a gene. This CDR3 contains 12 residues. Germline V CDR1 and CDR2: SNHLY, FYNNEI. CDR3 sequence: CASRRDRIEQFF. The CDR3 DNA reads TGTGCCAGCAGGCGGGACAGGATTGAGCAGTTCTTC.

This chain links TRBV19 with TRBJ2-2; 10 nucleotides line up with TRBD2. In germline, CDR1 is LNHDA, CDR2 SQIVND (reference sequence). The CDR3 runs to 19 residues. The J segment lost 4 bases and the V segment lost 6 bases, leaving 17 bases of the junction unmatched. CDR3 protein: CASRSGGASGSPFTGELFF. Here the CDR3 DNA reads TGTGCCAGTAGATCGGGTGGGGCTAGCGGGAGTCCTTTCACCGGGGAGCTGTTTTTT. The full variable domain, with the rest looked up from reference TRBV19 and TRBJ2-2, is DGGITQSPKYLFRKEGQNVTLSCEQNLNHDAMYWYRQDPGQGLRLIYYSQIVNDFQKGDIAEGYSVSREKKESFPLTVTSAQKNPTAFYLCASRSGGASGSPFTGELFFGEGSRLTVL.

The rearrangement joins TRBV11-2 to TRBJ2-1, with D perhaps TRBD2 (6 bases). The CDR3 is made up of 15 amino acids. In germline, CDR1 is SGHAT, CDR2 FQNNGV. The V end was cut by 5 bases, the J end by 3 bases, with 14 bases between. The CDR3 coding sequence is TGTGCCAGCAGCATGGGACTTCAGAACTACAATGAGCAGTTCTTC. This encodes CASSMGLQNYNEQFF.

The chain has TRBV5-1 and TRBJ2-2, with 11 bases identical to TRBD1. With 5 bases clipped from V and 4 bases from J, the junction kept 7 bases outside the gene matches. The CDR3 totals 16 residues. Germline CDR1 and CDR2: SGHRS and YFSETQ. CDR3 coding DNA: TGCGCCAGCAGTCGCACCGGGACAGGGGGCACCGGGGAGCTGTTTTTT. Protein sequence: CASSRTGTGGTGELFF.